This T cell receptor beta chain was captured by sequencing in a study of regulatory T cells in long-lasting Graves disease. The table lists this clonotype with many counts. The junction and the germline gene differ at one end; a read error may be behind it. Combining iRepertoire HTBI primers with Arm-PCR of CDR3 regions, the authors built TCR beta libraries. TCRdb fed the multiplex PCR reads into MiXCR, producing one record per CDR3 protein. In the table there are 410,000 or so distinct CDR3 sequences, just under 15% of which are singletons. Time point denoted: newly diagnosed GD, antithyroid drugs for less than 3 months. Generation of the TCR library employed RNA extracted from PBMCs. These data were also filed under a second study, of T cells in Graves' hyperthyroidism and ophthalmopathy.

This receptor was obtained from a woman aged 25 to 39 with Graves disease. The sample consisted of peripheral blood mononuclear cells (PBMCs), taken at new diagnosis, from a patient treated with antithyroid drugs.

The CDR3 protein is CASSLMGGQETQYF. The CDR3, as DNA: TGTGCCAGCAGCTTAATGGGGGGGCAAGAGACCCAGTACTTC. V is TRBV5-1 and J is TRBJ2-5, with 7 bases identical to TRBD2. Germline loops: CDR1 SGHRS, CDR2 YFSETQ. This CDR3 contains 14 residues.